What follows is one T cell receptor (beta chain) and its context. These data are taken from a study of blood T cell repertoires in COVID-19. Germline V gene lookup returns CDR1 MGHRA and CDR2 YSYEKL. CDR3 length: 21 amino acids. V dropped 4 bases and J dropped 0; count of bases not matched to a gene: 21. Only in-frame clones appear in the TCRdb table, and some are missing; sequencing was by immunoSEQ multiplex PCR. The table includes about 310,000 clones, more than 70% detected once. The sequence was obtained from a woman between 50 and 59 years old who had recovered from COVID-19. Sequencing used peripheral blood. V and J are TRBV4-1 and TRBJ1-5; TRBD1 aligns across 7 bases. In DNA, the CDR3 is TGCGCCAGCAGCCGAGAGGCTTTCGTGACAGGGCCGTTGGGTAGCAATCAGCCCCAGCATTTT. It encodes CASSREAFVTGPLGSNQPQHF.